The 10 T cell receptor beta chains below were found in one sample sequenced in a study of patients and donors after allogeneic stem cell transplantation. TCRdb re-derived calls from the RT-PCR reads in MiXCR, one entry per CDR3 protein. The data show 150,000 to 250,000 distinct CDR3 sequences, 41% seen once. Sequenced material: blood, either unsorted or a sorted T cell fraction (not recorded which). These receptors were taken from a human donor who was either an allogeneic HSCT recipient or a stem cell or donor lymphocyte infusion donor (not recorded which). It is not recorded whose cells these are; they may come from a transplant donor.

The sample holds one count of this clonotype. V and J are TRBV30 and TRBJ2-3; D is unresolved. Trimming left V 1 base short and J 5 bases short, with 13 bases between. The germline V gene encodes CDR1 GTSNPN and CDR2 SVGIG (reference sequence). The CDR3 consists of 14 residues. This chain's CDR3 is CAWSGANEEDTQYF. CDR3 nucleotide sequence: TGTGCCTGGAGTGGGGCTAACGAGGAAGATACGCAGTATTTT.

The chain recombines TRBV7-6 with TRBJ2-2; D uncertain. Germline loops: CDR1 SGHVS, CDR2 FNYEAQ. Trimming took 0 bases from V and 3 from J, leaving 8 bases between them. This CDR3 has 15 residues. In nucleotides, the CDR3 is TGTGCCAGCAGCTTAGCGCCGACCCACACCGGGGAGCTGTTTTTT. It specifies CASSLAPTHTGELFF.

The V call is TRBV19, the J call TRBJ2-1, with TRBD1 as a possible D gene (5 bases). The V gene's germline CDR1 is LNHDA and CDR2 SQIVND (reference sequence). This CDR3 has 15 residues. V lost 2 bases to trimming and J lost 3 bases, with 11 bases between them. Here the CDR3 reads CASSISRAYYNEQFF. The CDR3 DNA follows: TGTGCCAGTAGTATAAGCAGGGCCTACTACAATGAGCAGTTCTTC.

As concerns this clonotype: One end of the junction varies from germline; a read error may be responsible. CDR3 protein: CASSLARGQTIF. The CDR3 DNA sequence: TGTGCCAGCAGTTTAGCCCGGGGACAGACCATCTTC. The chain carries TRBV12-3 or TRBV12-4 and TRBJ1-2, with 7 bases identical to TRBD1. This CDR3 spans 12 amino acids.

The genes are TRBV2 and TRBJ1-6, with D possibly TRBD1 on 5 matching bases. Trimming shortened V by 10 bases and J by 6 bases, and 13 bases separated the two germline ends. The CDR3 has 13 amino acids. Looked up from germline, CDR1 is SNHLY and CDR2 is FYNNEI. In nucleotides, the CDR3 is TGTGCCACCCAGGGCGGGGGTAATTCACCCCTCCACTTT. Translating it yields CATQGGGNSPLHF.

This clonotype was detected once. The chain couples TRBV27 to TRBJ2-7; 9 bases align to TRBD1. This CDR3 has 14 amino acids. V was clipped by 8 bases and J by 2 bases; unmatched bases: 7. Germline V gives CDR1 MNHEY, CDR2 SMNVEV (reference sequence). Here the CDR3 DNA reads TGTGCCAGCGCACAGGGGACAGGGACCTACGAGCAGTACTTC. This gives the protein CASAQGTGTYEQYF.

The CDR3 coding sequence is TGTGCCAGCAGCTTATTTAGCAGCGGGAAATACAATGAGCAGTTCTTC. Translation gives CASSLFSSGKYNEQFF. The chain recombines TRBV7-9 with TRBJ2-1, with 7 bases identical to TRBD2. This CDR3 is built from 16 residues. V lost 2 bases, J lost 4 bases, and 8 bases stayed unmatched. The germline V gene has CDR1 SEHNR and CDR2 FQNEAQ (reference sequence).

This chain connects TRBV28 to TRBJ2-1; 7 bases align to TRBD2. CDR3 length: 16 amino acids. Germline CDR1 MDHEN, CDR2 SYDVKM. V lost 7 bases, J lost 4 bases, and 13 bases stayed unmatched. The CDR3 here is CASTTREGTTYNEQFF. CDR3 sequence (DNA): TGTGCCAGCACCACCAGAGAGGGGACTACATACAATGAGCAGTTCTTC.

V usage is TRBV27 and J usage is TRBJ1-1, with D unclear. Germline V lookup: CDR1 MNHEY, CDR2 SMNVEV (reference sequence). This CDR3 has 14 residues. V was cut by 3 bases and J by 4 bases, with 12 bases left in between. CDR3: CASSLVPGGTEAFF. The CDR3 DNA sequence: TGTGCCAGCAGTTTGGTTCCAGGCGGCACTGAAGCTTTCTTT.

Concerning this clonotype: This is likely a read error, given that the CDR3 carries no conserved phenylalanine or tryptophan at its end. The chain's CDR3 is CASSLVGSNQPQHL. The CDR3 DNA is TGTGCCAGCAGTTTAGTGGGCAGCAATCAGCCCCAGCATTTG. The chain recombines TRBV28 with TRBJ1-5; D remains unclear. The V gene lost 2 bases and the J gene lost 1 base, with 6 bases spanning the gap. The length of the CDR3 is 14 residues. CDR1 and CDR2 (germline): MDHEN, SYDVKM.